This TCR beta chain was recovered during a study of OX40 agonist ivuxolimab in advanced cancers. Regarding the complete study: Ivuxolimab was an agonistic, fully human IgG2 monoclonal antibody directed against OX40 (CD134), a costimulatory receptor. Intravenous ivuxolimab was administered to patients every 2 weeks at six dose levels: 0.01, 0.1, 0.3, 1.5, 3 and 10 mg/kg. Among the roughly 52 dose-escalation patients, some 20 had hepatocellular carcinoma, roughly 15 melanoma, 9 renal cell carcinoma and 9 head and neck cancer. In the dose-escalation cohort, around 80% of patients were male, and the mean age was 60 years with a range of about 20 to 80. Patients were allowed to have had prior anti-PD-1, anti-PD-L1 or anti-CTLA-4 therapy, and approximately 41% of the dose-escalation patients had previously received checkpoint inhibitors. Partial responses were achieved by three dose-escalation patients, of whom one had hepatocellular carcinoma and two had cutaneous melanoma. Peripheral TCRbeta sequencing aimed to test whether ivuxolimab altered TCR sequence diversity and caused clonal T-cell expansion. The paper reports the monotherapy dose-escalation portion (N ≈ 50 patients) of the phase I ivuxolimab trial. Results and caveats for the whole study, not just this receptor: Antigen specificity was not determined for the clonally expanded peripheral T cells. At doses from 0.1 to 3.0 mg/kg, clonal expansion was seen in both CD4+ and CD8+ blood T cells between baseline and week 6. In the 0.1-3.0 mg/kg groups, partial responders were among the patients with the lowest normalized peripheral clonal expansion, particularly in CD8+ T cells. After ivuxolimab, expanded clones were on average more numerous among CD8+ T cells than among CD4+ T cells. Low levels of normalized T-cell clonal expansion were also shown by some nonresponding patients.

CDR1 and CDR2 (SGHRS, YFSETQ) derive from the germline V gene. The trim is 4 bases for V and 3 bases for J, with a gap of 4 bases between the germline ends. Including cysteine and phenylalanine, the CDR3 has 11 amino acids. Just the 33-base CDR3 DNA is kept, in frame starting at base 1. Patients with autoimmune disease history or receiving systemic immunosuppression were excluded from the trial. Peripheral blood for TCR sequencing was collected from all dose cohorts at baseline, on cycle 4 day 1, and on cycle 7 day 1. Samples were obtained from an open-label, multicenter, first-in-human phase I dose-escalation trial of ivuxolimab. Adults with locally advanced or metastatic melanoma, renal cell, hepatocellular, or head and neck squamous cell carcinoma were enrolled in the trial. CD4+ and CD8+ T cells were sorted separately from peripheral blood before TCR sequencing. To sequence the TCRbeta CDR3 region, genomic DNA was isolated from the sorted cells. The immunoSEQ Assay was used for sequencing of TCRbeta CDR3 regions. Entries here come from immuneACCESS through TCRdb and include only in-frame sequences with V and J called. Some clones fail to appear in such tables; in the studies checked, an unresolved V gene covers under half of the shortfall, and the cause of the remainder is unknown. Across this sample there are 100,000 or so clones, with roughly 90% seen only once. The top ten constitute about 0.15% of the sample.

Remarks on this clone: The antigen it binds to is not known. One base away there is no much larger clone; base qualities are not given.

Sample: CD4+ or CD8+ T cells sorted from blood, taken in a trial of the OX40 agonist ivuxolimab. The sequence derives from an adult with an advanced solid tumor such as melanoma, head and neck, liver or kidney cancer. Recombination connected TRBV5-1 to TRBJ2-5; a confident D gene designation cannot be given. The DNA reads as follows: TGCGCCAGCAGCCTGAAAGAGACCCAGTACTTC. Its protein reads: CASSLKETQYF.